A selection of T cell receptor beta chains follows, all from one sample in a study of shared clonotypes between healthy human individuals. The method was immunoSEQ multiplex PCR; TCRdb's version includes in-frame clones alone and lacks a portion of them. The table shows hundreds of thousands of clones, with roughly 70% occurring only once. Sequencing was carried out using memory CD4+ T cells sorted from blood. The receptors derive from a woman younger than 45 in good health. The CDR3 runs from the conserved cysteine through the conserved F or W. Fields, in order: D gene, J gene, V gene, clone size, CDR3 protein. D genes are given only for firm matches. Not all rows give a size; the values are once, few, many and, for expanded clones, a class.

d_gene: TRBD1
j_gene: TRBJ2-7
v_gene: TRBV10-3
abundance: .
CDR3aa: CAMGTGGFSEQYF

d_gene: .
j_gene: TRBJ2-2
v_gene: TRBV6-1
abundance: .
CDR3aa: CASSPAVWDTGELFF

d_gene: TRBD1
j_gene: TRBJ1-1
v_gene: TRBV27
abundance: .
CDR3aa: CASRKTFEDRAGAFF

d_gene: .
j_gene: TRBJ2-7
v_gene: TRBV5-1
abundance: .
CDR3aa: CASSGGNEGYEQYF

d_gene: TRBD2
j_gene: TRBJ2-6
v_gene: TRBV28
abundance: .
CDR3aa: CASSLGPGLAASGANVLTF

d_gene: .
j_gene: TRBJ1-3
v_gene: TRBV28
abundance: few
CDR3aa: CASSKTTVPYSGNTIYF

d_gene: .
j_gene: TRBJ2-2
v_gene: TRBV23-1
abundance: few
CDR3aa: CASRPFLRHTGELFF

d_gene: .
j_gene: TRBJ1-4
v_gene: TRBV18
abundance: once
CDR3aa: CASSEYMEKLFF

d_gene: .
j_gene: TRBJ1-1
v_gene: TRBV11-2
abundance: .
CDR3aa: CASSFQGMYTEAFF

d_gene: .
j_gene: TRBJ1-1
v_gene: TRBV9
abundance: few
CDR3aa: CASSVALGAEAFF

d_gene: TRBD1
j_gene: TRBJ1-5
v_gene: TRBV2
abundance: few
CDR3aa: CASSERGQGNQPQHF

d_gene: .
j_gene: TRBJ1-5
v_gene: TRBV19
abundance: .
CDR3aa: CARLRTVQPQHF

d_gene: .
j_gene: TRBJ2-1
v_gene: TRBV15
abundance: .
CDR3aa: CATSPQFGRGDEQFF

d_gene: .
j_gene: TRBJ1-2
v_gene: TRBV6-1
abundance: .
CDR3aa: CASSISHSGEYGYTF

d_gene: .
j_gene: TRBJ1-5
v_gene: TRBV28
abundance: .
CDR3aa: CASSLFNQPQHF

d_gene: TRBD1
j_gene: TRBJ1-2
v_gene: TRBV27
abundance: once
CDR3aa: CASRTGIDYGYTF

d_gene: TRBD1
j_gene: TRBJ2-3
v_gene: TRBV28
abundance: .
CDR3aa: CASSSRTGGTDTQYF

d_gene: .
j_gene: TRBJ1-5
v_gene: TRBV14
abundance: .
CDR3aa: CASSQDFPSNQPQHF

d_gene: .
j_gene: TRBJ2-7
v_gene: TRBV18
abundance: .
CDR3aa: CASSLNRVPGEQYF

d_gene: TRBD2
j_gene: TRBJ2-2
v_gene: TRBV19
abundance: .
CDR3aa: CASSRTSGSADAGELFF

d_gene: .
j_gene: TRBJ2-3
v_gene: TRBV6-6
abundance: .
CDR3aa: CASSSSYYSTDTQYF

d_gene: .
j_gene: TRBJ2-5
v_gene: TRBV27
abundance: .
CDR3aa: CASSLRPRTVPYF

d_gene: .
j_gene: TRBJ2-3
v_gene: TRBV2
abundance: .
CDR3aa: CASRRWGGRNTDTQYF

d_gene: .
j_gene: TRBJ1-6
v_gene: TRBV5-8
abundance: .
CDR3aa: CASSLRSSYNSPLHF

d_gene: .
j_gene: TRBJ2-2
v_gene: TRBV27
abundance: .
CDR3aa: CASSLTNTGELFF

d_gene: TRBD2
j_gene: TRBJ2-2
v_gene: TRBV7-2
abundance: .
CDR3aa: CASRSSGSGGELFF

d_gene: .
j_gene: .
v_gene: TRBV14
abundance: .
CDR3aa: CASSQGAGGYEQYF

d_gene: TRBD1
j_gene: TRBJ1-2
v_gene: TRBV28
abundance: .
CDR3aa: CASSLGGGEGYTF

d_gene: .
j_gene: TRBJ2-7
v_gene: TRBV19
abundance: .
CDR3aa: CASSLPRVGVYEQYF

d_gene: TRBD2
j_gene: TRBJ2-5
v_gene: TRBV28
abundance: .
CDR3aa: CASSPERELQETQYF

d_gene: .
j_gene: .
v_gene: TRBV5-6
abundance: .
CDR3aa: CASSLASYEQYF

d_gene: .
j_gene: TRBJ1-1
v_gene: TRBV5-1
abundance: .
CDR3aa: CASSGGSLGRAFF

d_gene: .
j_gene: TRBJ2-3
v_gene: TRBV2
abundance: .
CDR3aa: CASASMRSTDTQYF

d_gene: .
j_gene: TRBJ2-2
v_gene: TRBV18
abundance: .
CDR3aa: CASSPVPDGELFF

d_gene: .
j_gene: TRBJ2-3
v_gene: TRBV18
abundance: .
CDR3aa: CASSPPQGLDTQYF

d_gene: TRBD1
j_gene: TRBJ2-5
v_gene: TRBV7-2
abundance: .
CDR3aa: CASSSHRGQGVETQYF

d_gene: .
j_gene: TRBJ2-5
v_gene: TRBV10-3
abundance: .
CDR3aa: CAISSAGRETQYF

d_gene: .
j_gene: TRBJ2-7
v_gene: TRBV6-5
abundance: .
CDR3aa: CASSSRISYEQYF

d_gene: TRBD1
j_gene: TRBJ1-2
v_gene: TRBV6-5
abundance: many
CDR3aa: CASSGTERGYGYTF

d_gene: TRBD1
j_gene: TRBJ1-1
v_gene: TRBV11-2
abundance: .
CDR3aa: CASSLYRDRGTEAFF

d_gene: .
j_gene: TRBJ2-3
v_gene: TRBV10-3
abundance: .
CDR3aa: CAISESETWRDGTDTQYF

d_gene: .
j_gene: TRBJ1-4
v_gene: TRBV2
abundance: .
CDR3aa: CASTYAEKKLFF

d_gene: TRBD2
j_gene: TRBJ2-2
v_gene: TRBV7-6
abundance: .
CDR3aa: CASSLWAGGNTGELFF

d_gene: .
j_gene: TRBJ2-3
v_gene: TRBV25-1
abundance: .
CDR3aa: CASRREGVTAGTDTQYF

d_gene: .
j_gene: TRBJ1-5
v_gene: TRBV28
abundance: once
CDR3aa: CASSLRQINQPQHF

d_gene: .
j_gene: TRBJ2-1
v_gene: TRBV10-1
abundance: few
CDR3aa: CASSEGLYNEQFF

d_gene: TRBD2
j_gene: TRBJ2-5
v_gene: TRBV7-8
abundance: .
CDR3aa: CASSLAPASGGRVQTQYF

d_gene: TRBD1
j_gene: TRBJ1-4
v_gene: TRBV14
abundance: .
CDR3aa: CASSQATGSVKLFF

d_gene: TRBD1
j_gene: TRBJ2-1
v_gene: TRBV19
abundance: once
CDR3aa: CASSRSGTGANEQFF

d_gene: TRBD2
j_gene: TRBJ2-1
v_gene: TRBV10-3
abundance: .
CDR3aa: CAIRETSGGYNEQFF

d_gene: .
j_gene: TRBJ1-2
v_gene: TRBV6-1
abundance: few
CDR3aa: CASSEVPIYGYTF